What follows is one T cell receptor (beta chain) and its context. Its specificity is not known. This entry comes from a study of T cell repertoires in cytomegalovirus infection. TCRdb re-analysed the reads in MiXCR, keeping a single row per CDR3 protein. The table has around 130,000 distinct CDR3 sequences, roughly a quarter seen once. Trimming pared 2 bases from V and 5 bases from J, leaving 15 bases between. Germline V gene data show CDR1 as MNHEY and CDR2 as SMNVEV (reference sequence). The CDR3 is 15 residues long. The V call is TRBV27, the J call TRBJ1-2; the D gene is possibly TRBD1 (6 bases). This TCR derives from a human donor in good health (CMV status not recorded). Some clones in this sample may be carry-over from other donors' samples. Sequencing used PBMCs, sequenced either directly or after in vitro stimulation (not recorded which). CDR3 loop: CASSLAPDSRYGYTF. DNA for the CDR3: TGTGCCAGCAGTTTAGCCCCGGACAGTAGGTATGGCTACACCTTC.